Each of the 32 T cell receptor beta chains below was sequenced from the same sample in a study of chemoradiotherapy in HPV16-positive cancers. The method was immunoSEQ multiplex PCR; TCRdb's version includes in-frame clones alone and lacks a portion of them. Of roughly 12,000 clones listed, 85% to 90% are singletons. The material sequenced was blood, taken from a patient who underwent chemoradiotherapy. These receptors came from a human donor with HPV-associated anogenital cancer.

The chain combines TRBV7-9 with TRBJ1-6; no definite D call. CDR1 is SEHNR and CDR2 is FQNEAQ in the germline V gene (reference sequence). The CDR3 covers 13 residues. V was cut by 5 bases and J by 5 bases, with 7 bases left in between. CDR3 sequence reads: CASSGAHNSPLHF. The CDR3, as DNA: TGTGCCAGCAGCGGAGCCCATAATTCACCCCTCCACTTT.

This clone was detected only once. V is TRBV10-1 and J is TRBJ2-7; the D gene is possibly TRBD1 (6 bases). This CDR3 has 14 residues. Germline V gene data show CDR1 as WNHNN and CDR2 as SYGVQD (reference sequence). V gave up 7 bases and J gave up 1 base, with 14 bases separating them. The CDR3 region is CASNGRGPSYEQYV. The CDR3 bases are TGCGCCAGCAACGGCAGGGGTCCTTCCTACGAGCAGTACGTC.

The chain carries TRBV19 and TRBJ1-1; 9 positions agree with TRBD1. The CDR3 extends over 16 amino acids. Germline lookup yields CDR1 LNHDA and CDR2 SQIVND (reference sequence). J lost 1 base, V lost 1 base, and 4 bases had no gene match. The CDR3 DNA is TGTGCCAGTAGTATAGGACGGGACAGGGAGAACACTGAAGCTTTCTTT. Encoded protein: CASSIGRDRENTEAFF.

The rearrangement links TRBV29-1 to TRBJ1-4; 9 bases match TRBD1. V shed 5 bases and J 5 bases; nucleotides not matched to a gene: 12. This CDR3 contains 16 residues. The germline V gene has CDR1 SQVTM and CDR2 ANQGSEA. The CDR3 nucleotides read TGCAGCGTTCAACTTGAGGGACAGGGAAAGAATGAAAAACTGTTTTTT. Encoded protein: CSVQLEGQGKNEKLFF.

The chain joins TRBV7-6 to TRBJ2-1; 9 positions agree with TRBD1. Germline loops: CDR1 SGHVS, CDR2 FNYEAQ. The CDR3 totals 17 residues. The V and J ends lost 6 bases and 5 bases, in that order; junction bases with no gene match: 14. The CDR3 loop reads CASSSPRPGQGNNEQFF. DNA of the CDR3: TGTGCCAGCAGTTCCCCTCGCCCGGGACAGGGAAACAATGAGCAGTTCTTC.

The rearrangement joins TRBV5-1 to TRBJ2-2, with TRBD2 matching 15 bases. The length of the CDR3 is 20 residues. V shed 4 bases and J 1 base; nucleotides not matched to a gene: 11. Germline CDR1 reads SGHRS; CDR2 reads YFSETQ. The CDR3 here is CASSETGLAGGGRNTGELFF. CDR3 in DNA: TGCGCCAGCAGCGAGACAGGACTAGCGGGGGGGGGCCGGAACACCGGGGAGCTGTTTTTT. The variable domain in full, with the rest retrieved from reference TRBV5-1 and TRBJ2-2, is KAGVTQTPRYLIKTRGQQVTLSCSPISGHRSVSWYQQTPGQGLQFLFEYFSETQRNKGNFPGRFSGRQFSNSRSEMNVSTLELGDSALYLCASSETGLAGGGRNTGELFFGEGSRLTVL.

The gene calls are TRBV10-3 and TRBJ2-1, with TRBD2 matching 7 bases. Trimming at V came to 6 bases and at J to 5 bases, leaving 10 bases not matched to a gene. Germline V gene sequence: CDR1 ENHRY, CDR2 SYGVKD. The CDR3 loop spans 15 amino acids. The CDR3 sequence is CAISPGGGRDNEQFF. CDR3 nucleotides: TGTGCCATCAGCCCTGGGGGAGGGCGCGACAATGAGCAGTTCTTC.

This sequence joins TRBV28 and TRBJ1-6, with D uncertain. Germline-derived CDR1 and CDR2 are MDHEN and SYDVKM. The germline V and J ends were trimmed by 3 bases and 10 bases, with 10 bases remaining between them. The CDR3 spans 13 residues. DNA of the CDR3: TGTGCCAGCAGTTTCGTAGGGCTCTCACCCCTCCACTTT. Protein product: CASSFVGLSPLHF.

In this sample, this clone turned up once. The chain uses TRBV19 and TRBJ1-3; 8 bases are a match to TRBD1. The trim removed 7 bases at V and 0 bases at J, leaving 5 bases unmatched. The CDR3 contains 15 residues. Germline V gene data show CDR1 as LNHDA and CDR2 as SQIVND (reference sequence). The CDR3 reads CASTLDRVSGNTIYF. The CDR3 DNA is TGTGCCAGTACCCTGGACAGGGTCTCTGGAAACACCATATATTTT.

The chain recombines TRBV5-4 with TRBJ2-5; D not certain. The CDR3 runs to 13 residues. The germline V and J ends were trimmed by 4 bases and 2 bases, with 9 bases remaining between them. The germline V gene has CDR1 SGHNT and CDR2 YYREEE (reference sequence). CDR3 sequence reads: CASSLRLQETQYF. CDR3 bases: TGTGCCAGCAGCCTACGTTTACAAGAGACCCAGTACTTC.

This chain uses TRBV9 with TRBJ1-5; D gene uncertain. CDR1 and CDR2 from the germline V gene are SGDLS and YYNGEE. The CDR3 runs 15 residues. V dropped 0 bases and J dropped 3 bases, with 10 bases sitting between them. The CDR3 reads CASSVDSGDNQPQHF. The CDR3 bases are TGTGCCAGCAGCGTAGATTCTGGGGACAATCAGCCCCAGCATTTT. Full variable domain (rest looked up from reference TRBV9 and TRBJ1-5): DSGVTQTPKHLITATGQRVTLRCSPRSGDLSVYWYQQSLDQGLQFLIQYYNGEERAKGNILERFSAQQFPDLHSELNLSSLELGDSALYFCASSVDSGDNQPQHFGDGTRLSIL.

This chain connects TRBV11-1 to TRBJ2-2, with 7 bases that match TRBD1. The ends lost 5 bases at V and 3 bases at J; junction bases unmatched: 9. CDR1 is SGHAT and CDR2 is FQDESV in the germline V gene (reference sequence). The CDR3 length is 16 residues. CDR3 in amino acids: CASSPYRGRDTGELFF. In nucleotides, the CDR3 is TGTGCCAGCAGCCCTTACAGGGGCAGGGACACCGGGGAGCTGTTTTTT.

This sequence joins TRBV5-1 and TRBJ1-1; the match to TRBD1 covers 10 bases. Germline V CDR1 and CDR2: SGHRS, YFSETQ. After removal of 4 bases from V and 4 bases from J, the junction contained 10 bases not matched to a gene. The length of the CDR3 is 16 residues. The CDR3 protein is CASSPRQGASSTEAFF. Written as DNA, the CDR3 is TGCGCCAGCAGCCCCCGACAGGGGGCATCGTCCACTGAAGCTTTCTTT.

The rearrangement joins TRBV2 to TRBJ1-6; D is possibly TRBD1 (6 bases). Germline CDR1 is SNHLY and CDR2 is FYNNEI. This CDR3 has 15 residues. Trimming pared 6 bases from V and 0 bases from J, leaving 9 bases between. Written as DNA, the CDR3 is TGTGCCAGCAGAGGACAGAGCTCCTATAATTCACCCCTCCACTTT. Amino acids: CASRGQSSYNSPLHF.

This chain uses TRBV9 with TRBJ2-3, with D unclear. This CDR3 has 15 residues. Germline CDR1 and CDR2: SGDLS and YYNGEE. V was trimmed by 0 bases and J by 3 bases, leaving 11 bases between them. The CDR3 DNA reads TGTGCCAGCAGCGTAGAGGGTAGCCGTACAGATACGCAGTATTTT. Translated, it gives CASSVEGSRTDTQYF.

The chain joins TRBV30 to TRBJ2-7, with 12 bases matching TRBD1. Germline loops: CDR1 GTSNPN, CDR2 SVGIG (reference sequence). The CDR3 runs 14 residues. The V gene end was trimmed by 4 bases and the J gene end by 6 bases; junction bases not matched to a gene: 7. The CDR3 DNA follows: TGTGCCTGGAAAGGTGGGACAGGGGGCGTCGAGCAGTACTTC. It specifies CAWKGGTGGVEQYF.

This clone occurred once. The chain has TRBV27 and TRBJ1-6; D may be TRBD1 (5 bases). V was clipped by 5 bases and J by 10 bases, with 21 bases between them. The CDR3 totals 16 residues. Germline values: CDR1 MNHEY, CDR2 SMNVEV (reference sequence). Here the CDR3 DNA reads TGTGCCAGCAGTCCAACCATAGGGGAATCTGGGTCACCCCTCCACTTT. Translated: CASSPTIGESGSPLHF.

The genes are TRBV25-1 and TRBJ1-2, with D maybe TRBD1 (5 bases). The V end lost 4 bases, the J end lost 8 bases, and 14 bases lay between the germline ends. Germline values: CDR1 MGHDK, CDR2 SYGVNS. The CDR3 has 13 residues. This CDR3 reads CASSGSGLGGYTF. DNA for the CDR3: TGTGCCAGCAGTGGCTCGGGGCTTGGAGGCTACACCTTC.

The gene calls are TRBV2 and TRBJ2-5; D may match TRBD1 or TRBD2 (5 bases each). The germline V gene encodes CDR1 SNHLY and CDR2 FYNNEI. Trimming cost V 1 base and J 1 base, with 13 bases left between them. CDR3 length: 16 residues. The CDR3 sequence is CASSEDRARGQETQYF. The CDR3 region has the DNA TGTGCCAGCAGTGAAGACCGGGCGAGGGGCCAAGAGACCCAGTACTTC.

This clone has a single count. The gene calls are TRBV2 and TRBJ1-1; 7 bases line up with TRBD1. The CDR3 sequence is 13 residues long. V dropped 6 bases and J dropped 0; count of bases not matched to a gene: 1. CDR1 is SNHLY, CDR2 FYNNEI, per germline. The CDR3 coding sequence is TGTGCCAGCAGAGGGGGCCTGAACACTGAAGCTTTCTTT. It encodes CASRGGLNTEAFF. Together with reference TRBV2 and TRBJ1-1, the CDR3 gives the full variable domain: EPEVTQTPSHQVTQMGQEVILRCVPISNHLYFYWYRQILGQKVEFLVSFYNNEISEKSEIFDDQFSVERPDGSNFTLKIRSTKLEDSAMYFCASRGGLNTEAFFGQGTRLTVV.

The gene calls are TRBV2 and TRBJ2-3, with a weak D call TRBD2 (5 bases). Germline V gene data show CDR1 as SNHLY and CDR2 as FYNNEI. V was trimmed by 4 bases and J by 2 bases, leaving 13 bases between them. This CDR3 contains 15 residues. CDR3 coding DNA: TGTGCCAGCAGTGCGAGTGGACTTAACACAGATACGCAGTATTTT. Amino acids: CASSASGLNTDTQYF.

The genes are TRBV18 and TRBJ2-3; possible D gene TRBD2, 5 bases. CDR1 and CDR2 (germline): KGHSH, LQKENI. The CDR3 totals 12 residues. V lost 4 bases and J lost 5, with 7 bases in between. The CDR3 bases are TGTGCCAGCTCACGAAGCGGAGATACGCAGTATTTT. Its protein product is CASSRSGDTQYF.

CDR3 residues: CASSLAGAPHEQYF. As DNA, the CDR3 is TGTGCCAGCTCACTCGCCGGGGCCCCCCACGAGCAGTACTTC. The rearrangement uses TRBV18 and TRBJ2-7; D is possibly TRBD1 or TRBD2 (5 bases each). CDR1 is KGHSH, CDR2 LQKENI, per germline. The CDR3 spans 14 residues. V lost 4 bases and J 5 bases, leaving 15 bases between the germline ends. Filled out from reference TRBV18 and TRBJ2-7, the complete variable domain reads NAGVMQNPRHLVRRRGQEARLRCSPMKGHSHVYWYRQLPEEGLKFMVYLQKENIIDESGMPKERFSAEFPKEGPSILRIQQVVRGDSAAYFCASSLAGAPHEQYFGPGTRLTVT.

This clone turned up a few times. The chain uses TRBV6-4 and TRBJ2-1, with D uncertain. Trimming stripped 0 bases from V and 6 bases from J, with 9 bases between. This CDR3 region has 14 residues. The germline CDR1 and CDR2 sequences are MRHNA and SNTAGT. In DNA, the CDR3 is TGTGCCAGCAGTGACTCGCATGGGGTCAATGAGCAGTTCTTC. It translates to CASSDSHGVNEQFF.

CDR3 nucleotides: TGTGCAAGTCGCTTAGCCCCCTGGCAGGCCGTTAATTCACCCCTCCACTTT. Translation gives CASRLAPWQAVNSPLHF. The chain carries TRBV12-2 and TRBJ1-6; the D segment call TRBD1 is taken from the table without a DNA check. TRBV12-2 is deemed a pseudogene. This CDR3 contains 17 residues.

The chain is built from TRBV4-2 and TRBJ2-1, with TRBD1 matching 8 bases. Trimming cost V 1 base and J 4 bases; bases outside gene matches: 3. Germline V gives CDR1 LGHNA, CDR2 YNFKEQ. The CDR3 loop spans 15 amino acids. The chain's CDR3 is CASSQGTGTYNEQFF. CDR3 bases: TGTGCCAGCAGCCAAGGGACAGGGACATACAATGAGCAGTTCTTC.

The rearrangement uses TRBV6-1 and TRBJ1-1; a possible D gene is TRBD1 (5 bases). V lost 3 bases to trimming and J lost 3 bases, with 14 bases between them. CDR3 length: 15 residues. CDR1 is MNHNS, CDR2 SASEGT, per germline. Here the CDR3 reads CASSDRAGRDTEAFF. The CDR3 nucleotides read TGTGCCAGCAGTGATAGAGCAGGGCGGGACACTGAAGCTTTCTTT.

This clone was counted a single time. The chain joins TRBV11-1 to TRBJ2-1, with TRBD2 identical over 7 bases. The V segment lost 0 bases and the J segment 4 bases; nucleotides outside the gene matches: 3. CDR3 length: 15 residues. Germline V gene sequence: CDR1 SGHAT, CDR2 FQDESV (reference sequence). CDR3 amino acids: CASSLAGGIYNEQFF. CDR3 nucleotides: TGTGCCAGCAGCTTAGCGGGGGGGATATACAATGAGCAGTTCTTC.

V is TRBV9 and J is TRBJ1-1; D gene uncertain. Between the trimmed V and J ends, which lost 1 base and 1 base, there was a span of 11 bases. CDR3 length equals 15 residues. Germline CDR1 is SGDLS and CDR2 is YYNGEE. The CDR3 loop is CASSVLRSGNTEAFF. CDR3 DNA: TGTGCCAGCAGCGTACTCAGGTCCGGGAACACTGAAGCTTTCTTT.

The chain joins TRBV19 to TRBJ2-7; 7 positions match TRBD1. The CDR3 runs 13 residues. Germline V CDR1 and CDR2: LNHDA, SQIVND (reference sequence). V was pared by 3 bases and J by 5 bases, with 4 bases of the junction left unmatched. CDR3 protein: CASSITRGHEQYV. Written as DNA, the CDR3 is TGTGCCAGTAGTATTACGAGGGGGCACGAGCAGTACGTC.

The rearrangement links TRBV5-1 to TRBJ2-1; D is unclear. Germline V gene sequence: CDR1 SGHRS, CDR2 YFSETQ. V shed 3 bases and J shed 15 bases, with 19 bases lying between them. CDR3 length equals 13 residues. As DNA, the CDR3 is TGCGCCAGCAGCTCCCACTACTTGCAATCGGCGTTCTTC. It encodes CASSSHYLQSAFF.

The chain employs TRBV6-5 and TRBJ1-1; 7 nucleotides line up with TRBD1. CDR3 length: 13 residues. In germline, CDR1 is MNHEY, CDR2 SVGAGI. V gave up 7 bases and J gave up 5 bases; unmatched junction bases: 7. The CDR3 coding sequence is TGTGCCAGCACCGCAGGGGGTGGGACTGAAGCTTTCTTT. Amino acid sequence: CASTAGGGTEAFF.